This paragraph covers one T cell receptor (beta chain) sequence. This entry belongs to a study of shared T cell receptors in the human thymus. Unmatched junction bases numbered 5, after V lost 6 bases and J lost 5 bases. The V gene's germline CDR1 is MNHNS and CDR2 SASEGT. The CDR3 has 14 residues. Sequencing used immunoSEQ multiplex PCR; TCRdb keeps in-frame clones, though not all of them. The sample includes some 700,000 clones, roughly 85% of them seen just once. The same specimen was also included in a second study, on human thymus T cells. From that paper: Thymus tissue for the work was resected from patients undergoing corrective heart surgery. Unrelated individuals were reported by related research to share highly overlapping thymic repertoires.

The receptor comes from a girl less than two years old with a congenital heart defect. The chain is built from TRBV6-1 and TRBJ1-2; TRBD1 matches 11 bases. The material sequenced was thymocytes. The CDR3 sequence: CASRPGQGEYGYTF. In nucleotides, the CDR3 is TGTGCCAGCAGGCCGGGACAGGGGGAATATGGCTACACCTTC.